The rows below give T cell receptor delta chains drawn from one sample of a study of Vδ1+ human thymocytes. TCRdb reanalyzed the multiplex PCR reads using CATT. The data contain over 45,000 delta-chain clones, more than 12% of them seen just once; the ten biggest clones take up about 0.4%. The sequenced sample consisted of Vdelta1+ gamma-delta thymocytes from the thymus. These receptors came from a girl under three years old who had congenital heart surgery. Each CDR3 is given with its conserved first and last residue. A D gene is named only where the DNA matches it firmly. A clone size is listed for some rows: how often the clone was seen (once, few, many), or a class if it is expanded.

clone size: few
V gene: TRDV1
D gene: TRDD3
J gene: TRDJ1
CDR3 DNA: TGTGCTCTTGGGAACGGCCCCCGAGGGGATACCTCGCAGATCATTACCGATAAACTCATCTTT
CDR3 protein: CALGNGPRGDTSQIITDKLIF

clone size: NA
V gene: TRDV1
D gene: NA
J gene: TRDJ1
CDR3 DNA: TGTGCTCTTGGGCCATTTCAAGGCCCGGCTAGGATATCTGACGATAAACTCATCTTT
CDR3 protein: CALGPFQGPARISDDKLIF

clone size: few
V gene: TRDV1
D gene: TRDD3
J gene: TRDJ1
CDR3 DNA: TGTGCTCTTGGGGAATGGAGTTCTTCCTACCCCTTACTGGGGGATACGCGGCTGGTGGGCACCGATAAACTCATCTTT
CDR3 protein: CALGEWSSSYPLLGDTRLVGTDKLIF

clone size: few
V gene: TRDV1
D gene: NA
J gene: TRDJ1
CDR3 DNA: TGTGCTCTTGGGGAGTTATCACACAGCCGGTACACCGATAAACTCATCTTT
CDR3 protein: CALGELSHSRYTDKLIF

clone size: NA
V gene: TRDV1
D gene: NA
J gene: TRDJ1
CDR3 DNA: TGTGCTCTTGGGAGGCTTCCCTCCCGCCAGTACGTTCCCACCGATAAACTCATCTTT
CDR3 protein: CALGRLPSRQYVPTDKLIF

clone size: few
V gene: TRDV1
D gene: TRDD3
J gene: TRDJ1
CDR3 DNA: TGTGCTCTTGGGGAAGGTATTTCCTGCATCCACTGGGGGATACCCCATAAACTCATCTTT
CDR3 protein: CALGEGISCIHWGIPHKLIF

clone size: NA
V gene: TRDV1
D gene: TRDD3
J gene: TRDJ1
CDR3 DNA: TGTGCTCTTGCAGGGGCCTTCCCAAAAACTGGGGGATACGCTGGGAAACAACACACCGATAAACTCATCTTT
CDR3 protein: CALAGAFPKTGGYAGKQHTDKLIF

clone size: few
V gene: TRDV1
D gene: NA
J gene: TRDJ1
CDR3 DNA: TGTGCTCTTGGGGAACTGGGGGGCCCCGGTGAGTCCGATAAACTCATCTTT
CDR3 protein: CALGELGGPGESDKLIF

clone size: few
V gene: TRDV2
D gene: TRDD3
J gene: TRDJ1
CDR3 DNA: TGTGCCTGTGACACCAACTCCACACGGATACGCTACTTTAAACTCATCTTT
CDR3 protein: CACDTNSTRIRYFKLIF

clone size: few
V gene: TRDV1
D gene: TRDD2
J gene: TRDJ1
CDR3 DNA: TGTGCTCTTGGGGAACTTTCGCCTTCCTACCCCTCCGGGGTCGCTATGTGGACCGATAAACTCATCTTT
CDR3 protein: CALGELSPSYPSGVAMWTDKLIF

clone size: few
V gene: TRDV1
D gene: TRDD3
J gene: TRDJ1
CDR3 DNA: TGTGCTCTTGGGGAACTCCGACAAACCTACCCCTTGACTGGGGGACGCCATAACACCGATAAACTCATCTTT
CDR3 protein: CALGELRQTYPLTGGRHNTDKLIF

clone size: few
V gene: TRDV1
D gene: TRDD3
J gene: TRDJ1
CDR3 DNA: TGTGCTCTTGGGGAACTACCGGGAAGGGCTACGTACTGGGGGACGCCCGATAAACTCATCTTT
CDR3 protein: CALGELPGRATYWGTPDKLIF

clone size: few
V gene: TRDV1
D gene: TRDD3
J gene: TRDJ1
CDR3 DNA: TGTGCTCTTGGGGAACTAGATCCTACTGTACGGACTGGGGGATGCCCATACACCGATAAACTCATCTTT
CDR3 protein: CALGELDPTVRTGGCPYTDKLIF

clone size: NA
V gene: TRDV1
D gene: TRDD3
J gene: TRDJ1
CDR3 DNA: TGTGCTCTTGGGGTCCTGGGGCGTTCTGGGGGACACACCGATAAACTCATCTTT
CDR3 protein: CALGVLGRSGGHTDKLIF

clone size: few
V gene: TRDV1
D gene: TRDD2
J gene: TRDJ1
CDR3 DNA: TGTGCTCTTGGGGATGTCCTTCCTACCCCTACCGATAAACCCATCTTT
CDR3 protein: CALGDVLPTPTDKPIF

clone size: NA
V gene: TRDV1
D gene: TRDD2
J gene: TRDJ1
CDR3 DNA: TGTGCTCTTTCAGCCTTCCTACGACAGTATCCGGGGGACGATAAACTCATCTTT
CDR3 protein: CALSAFLRQYPGDDKLIF

clone size: NA
V gene: TRDV1
D gene: NA
J gene: TRDJ1
CDR3 DNA: TGTGCTCTTGGGACTAAACCCCTGGCTGCCGATAAACTCATCTTT
CDR3 protein: CALGTKPLAADKLIF

clone size: few
V gene: TRDV1
D gene: TRDD3
J gene: TRDJ1
CDR3 DNA: TGTGCTCTTGGGCCACCTTTCCCCCCTACTGGGGGATACGCGGCCGATAAACTCATCTTT
CDR3 protein: CALGPPFPPTGGYAADKLIF

clone size: NA
V gene: TRDV1
D gene: TRDD3
J gene: TRDJ1
CDR3 DNA: TGTGCTCTTGGGGAAAGCCGTATGATGGGGGATACGCACACCGATAAACTCATCTTT
CDR3 protein: CALGESRMMGDTHTDKLIF

clone size: NA
V gene: TRDV1
D gene: TRDD3
J gene: TRDJ1
CDR3 DNA: TGTGCTCTTGGGGAACCGTTTAACTACGAACCGGTACTGGGGGATACGGGGACCGATAAACTCATCTTT
CDR3 protein: CALGEPFNYEPVLGDTGTDKLIF

clone size: NA
V gene: TRDV1
D gene: TRDD3
J gene: TRDJ1
CDR3 DNA: TGTGCTCTTGGGGGTTTCCTAAGGGATACGCGGTACACCGATAAACTCATCTTT
CDR3 protein: CALGGFLRDTRYTDKLIF

clone size: few
V gene: TRDV1
D gene: TRDD3
J gene: TRDJ1
CDR3 DNA: TGTGCTCTTGGGGAACCCTATTCAGACTGGGGGAACGGCCATAAACTCATCTTT
CDR3 protein: CALGEPYSDWGNGHKLIF

clone size: NA
V gene: TRDV2
D gene: TRDD3
J gene: TRDJ1
CDR3 DNA: TGTGCCTGTGACACAGGGACTGGGGGATACGACACCGATAAACTCATCTTT
CDR3 protein: CACDTGTGGYDTDKLIF

clone size: NA
V gene: TRDV1
D gene: TRDD3
J gene: TRDJ1
CDR3 DNA: TGTGCTCTTGGCAAGCGTATCGGGATACGCCCGAAGTACACCGATAAACTCATCTTT
CDR3 protein: CALGKRIGIRPKYTDKLIF